Below, 18 T cell receptor beta chains from the same sample are listed, as sequenced in a study of shared clonotypes between healthy human individuals. Only in-frame clones appear in the TCRdb table, and some are missing; sequencing was by immunoSEQ multiplex PCR. The sample holds over a million clones, around 97% seen once. The material sequenced was naive CD4+ T cells sorted from blood. The subset here: CD45RA+ positively selected. All receptors come from a man aged 30-40 years in good health.

The V and J genes are TRBV5-1 and TRBJ2-5; D possibly corresponds to TRBD1 (5 bases). Germline V gene data show CDR1 as SGHRS and CDR2 as YFSETQ. The CDR3 covers 13 residues. V lost 4 bases and J lost 13, with 20 bases in between. This CDR3 is CASSPDIGRDSYF. As DNA, the CDR3 is TGCGCCAGCAGCCCGGACATTGGCAGAGATTCGTACTTC.

The chain employs TRBV2 and TRBJ2-7; 7 nucleotides match TRBD1. J lost 2 bases, V lost 7 bases, and 2 bases had no gene match. The germline gives CDR1 SNHLY, CDR2 FYNNEI. The CDR3 contains 12 residues. This CDR3 is CASKGTAYEQYF. CDR3 sequence (DNA): TGTGCCAGCAAGGGGACAGCCTACGAGCAGTACTTC. The full variable domain, completed using reference TRBV2 and TRBJ2-7, is EPEVTQTPSHQVTQMGQEVILRCVPISNHLYFYWYRQILGQKVEFLVSFYNNEISEKSEIFDDQFSVERPDGSNFTLKIRSTKLEDSAMYFCASKGTAYEQYFGPGTRLTVT.

The chain is built from TRBV2 and TRBJ2-7; D not resolved. CDR3 length: 11 residues. V was shortened by 7 bases and J by 9 bases, with 13 bases between the two germline ends. CDR1 and CDR2 from the germline V gene are SNHLY and FYNNEI. CDR3 nucleotide sequence: TGTGCCAGCATCATGATCCTCGGGCAGTACTTC. It encodes CASIMILGQYF.

This chain connects TRBV2 to TRBJ1-5, with a weak D call TRBD1 (5 bases). The germline gives CDR1 SNHLY, CDR2 FYNNEI. The CDR3 contains 15 residues. The V and J ends lost 4 bases and 0 bases respectively, with 10 bases between them. The CDR3 reads CASSAGTDSNQPQHF. DNA of the CDR3: TGTGCCAGCAGTGCTGGGACGGATAGCAATCAGCCCCAGCATTTT.

The chain uses TRBV4-2 and TRBJ2-7; D gene ambiguous. Germline lookup yields CDR1 LGHNA and CDR2 YNFKEQ. The ends were cut back, 0 bases at V and 0 bases at J, with 9 bases in the middle. The CDR3 covers 15 residues. CDR3 residues: CASSQDQVNSYEQYF. In DNA form, the CDR3 reads TGTGCCAGCAGCCAAGATCAGGTGAACTCCTACGAGCAGTACTTC.

This chain links TRBV2 with TRBJ2-1; 8 bases fit TRBD2. J lost 12 bases, V lost 6 bases, and 16 bases had no gene match. The germline gives CDR1 SNHLY, CDR2 FYNNEI. This CDR3 comprises 15 residues. The CDR3 here is CASRGDNWTSRGQFF. The CDR3 DNA is TGTGCCAGCAGAGGCGACAACTGGACTAGCCGGGGGCAGTTCTTC.

Of note for this clone: Other DNA sequences in this specimen translate into the identical CDR3. The chain recombines TRBV7-8 with TRBJ2-7; D call uncertain. CDR1 SGHVS and CDR2 FQNEAQ come from the germline V gene. V was clipped by 2 bases and J by 0 bases, with 5 bases between them. The CDR3 covers 13 residues. CDR3 protein: CASSLRGSYEQYF. The DNA for the CDR3 is TGTGCCAGCAGCTTACGAGGCTCCTACGAGCAGTACTTC.

This clone has just one count. The rearrangement links TRBV6-1 to TRBJ1-3; no firm D call. Germline-derived CDR1 and CDR2 are MNHNS and SASEGT. This CDR3 region has 17 residues. V was cut by 4 bases and J by 3 bases, with 19 bases left in between. The CDR3 nucleotides read TGTGCCAGCAGTGTTTCCGTTCGGGTTATTGGTGGAAACACCATATATTTT. It is translated as CASSVSVRVIGGNTIYF.

The chain has TRBV7-2 and TRBJ2-5, with TRBD2 identical over 13 bases. CDR1 and CDR2 from the germline V gene are SGHTA and FQGNSA. The CDR3 length is 15 residues. The V and J ends lost 5 bases and 2 bases, in that order; junction bases with no gene match: 2. DNA of the CDR3: TGTGCCAGCAGCCGGGGACTAGCGGGGCAAGAGACCCAGTACTTC. This translates into CASSRGLAGQETQYF. Using reference TRBV7-2 and TRBJ2-5 for the parts outside the CDR3, the full variable domain is GAGVSQSPSNKVTEKGKDVELRCDPISGHTALYWYRQSLGQGLEFLIYFQGNSAPDKSGLPSDRFSAERTGGSVSTLTIQRTQQEDSAVYLCASSRGLAGQETQYFGPGTRLLVL.

The chain employs TRBV7-9 and TRBJ2-5; TRBD1 or TRBD2 may be the D gene (5 bases each). The ends were cut back, 5 bases at V and 5 bases at J, with 12 bases in the middle. Germline V gene sequence: CDR1 SEHNR, CDR2 FQNEAQ (reference sequence). The CDR3 consists of 13 residues. CDR3 residues: CASSGQGGETQYF. CDR3 DNA sequence: TGTGCCAGCAGCGGTCAGGGCGGGGAGACCCAGTACTTC.

This clone was observed a single time. The sample contains more than one DNA sequence encoding this CDR3. In DNA form, the CDR3 reads TGTGCCAGCTCACTAGGACTAGCGGGGTACAATGAGCAGTTCTTC. Translating gives CASSLGLAGYNEQFF. The chain couples TRBV18 to TRBJ2-1, with 12 nucleotides matching TRBD2. Trimming at V came to 4 bases and at J to 4 bases, leaving 2 bases not matched to a gene. This CDR3 has 15 amino acids. The germline CDR1 and CDR2 sequences are KGHSH and LQKENI.

The gene calls are TRBV19 and TRBJ1-5; D possibly corresponds to TRBD1 (6 bases). The CDR3 contains 16 residues. Trimming shortened V by 5 bases and J by 6 bases, and 20 bases separated the two germline ends. Per the germline V gene, CDR1 is LNHDA and CDR2 is SQIVND (reference sequence). For the CDR3, the DNA is TGTGCCAGTAGTGCATGGCTACAACAGGGCGGTCAGCCCCAGCATTTT. It translates to CASSAWLQQGGQPQHF.

The genes are TRBV1 and TRBJ2-7; the D segment call TRBD2 is taken from the table without a DNA check. TRBV1 is listed as a pseudogene. The CDR3 covers 17 residues. The CDR3 loop reads CTSSQLGAGECSYEQYF. DNA of the CDR3: TGCACCAGCAGCCAATTGGGAGCGGGAGAGTGCTCCTACGAGCAGTACTTC.

The rearrangement joins TRBV7-2 to TRBJ1-1, with 9 nucleotides matching TRBD1. The CDR3 has 16 amino acids. CDR1 is SGHTA, CDR2 FQGNSA, per germline. Trimming at V came to 5 bases and at J to 1 base, leaving 8 bases not matched to a gene. The CDR3, as DNA: TGTGCCAGCAGCACCCGTTTGGGACAGGGGAACACTGAAGCTTTCTTT. It yields the protein CASSTRLGQGNTEAFF. Full variable domain (outside the CDR3, taken from reference TRBV7-2 and TRBJ1-1): GAGVSQSPSNKVTEKGKDVELRCDPISGHTALYWYRQSLGQGLEFLIYFQGNSAPDKSGLPSDRFSAERTGGSVSTLTIQRTQQEDSAVYLCASSTRLGQGNTEAFFGQGTRLTVV.

V usage is TRBV27 and J usage is TRBJ2-1; D possibly uses TRBD1 or TRBD2 (6 bases each). The CDR3 is 15 residues long. Deletions cut 2 bases from V and 2 bases from J, with 10 bases between. Germline V lookup: CDR1 MNHEY, CDR2 SMNVEV (reference sequence). CDR3 sequence reads: CASSLQGRTYNEQFF. CDR3 in DNA: TGTGCCAGCAGTTTACAGGGGAGGACCTACAATGAGCAGTTCTTC.

The chain carries TRBV5-1 and TRBJ2-1; TRBD2 matches at 9 bases. Germline loops: CDR1 SGHRS, CDR2 YFSETQ. This CDR3 comprises 16 residues. Unmatched junction bases numbered 8, after V lost 4 bases and J lost 3 bases. CDR3 nucleotides: TGCGCCAGCAGCCCTTATAGCGGGAGTTTCTACAATGAGCAGTTCTTC. It codes for CASSPYSGSFYNEQFF.

The J gene is TRBJ1-1, the V gene TRBV14, with 7 bases lining up with TRBD1. CDR3 size: 15 residues. Unmatched junction bases numbered 8, after V lost 4 bases and J lost 3 bases. The germline gives CDR1 SGHDN, CDR2 FVKESK. The CDR3 spells CASSLRTGGDTEAFF. CDR3 sequence (DNA): TGTGCCAGCAGCCTGAGGACAGGTGGGGACACTGAAGCTTTCTTT. The full variable domain, with the rest looked up from reference TRBV14 and TRBJ1-1, is EAGVTQFPSHSVIEKGQTVTLRCDPISGHDNLYWYRRVMGKEIKFLLHFVKESKQDESGMPNNRFLAERTGGTYSTLKVQPAELEDSGVYFCASSLRTGGDTEAFFGQGTRLTVV.

The chain joins TRBV5-1 to TRBJ2-3; the D is unclear. CDR3 length equals 15 residues. The germline V gene has CDR1 SGHRS and CDR2 YFSETQ. V was trimmed by 1 base and J by 3 bases, leaving 12 bases between them. Here the CDR3 reads CASSLNLGTTDTQYF. In DNA form, the CDR3 reads TGCGCCAGCAGCTTGAACCTAGGTACGACAGATACGCAGTATTTT.